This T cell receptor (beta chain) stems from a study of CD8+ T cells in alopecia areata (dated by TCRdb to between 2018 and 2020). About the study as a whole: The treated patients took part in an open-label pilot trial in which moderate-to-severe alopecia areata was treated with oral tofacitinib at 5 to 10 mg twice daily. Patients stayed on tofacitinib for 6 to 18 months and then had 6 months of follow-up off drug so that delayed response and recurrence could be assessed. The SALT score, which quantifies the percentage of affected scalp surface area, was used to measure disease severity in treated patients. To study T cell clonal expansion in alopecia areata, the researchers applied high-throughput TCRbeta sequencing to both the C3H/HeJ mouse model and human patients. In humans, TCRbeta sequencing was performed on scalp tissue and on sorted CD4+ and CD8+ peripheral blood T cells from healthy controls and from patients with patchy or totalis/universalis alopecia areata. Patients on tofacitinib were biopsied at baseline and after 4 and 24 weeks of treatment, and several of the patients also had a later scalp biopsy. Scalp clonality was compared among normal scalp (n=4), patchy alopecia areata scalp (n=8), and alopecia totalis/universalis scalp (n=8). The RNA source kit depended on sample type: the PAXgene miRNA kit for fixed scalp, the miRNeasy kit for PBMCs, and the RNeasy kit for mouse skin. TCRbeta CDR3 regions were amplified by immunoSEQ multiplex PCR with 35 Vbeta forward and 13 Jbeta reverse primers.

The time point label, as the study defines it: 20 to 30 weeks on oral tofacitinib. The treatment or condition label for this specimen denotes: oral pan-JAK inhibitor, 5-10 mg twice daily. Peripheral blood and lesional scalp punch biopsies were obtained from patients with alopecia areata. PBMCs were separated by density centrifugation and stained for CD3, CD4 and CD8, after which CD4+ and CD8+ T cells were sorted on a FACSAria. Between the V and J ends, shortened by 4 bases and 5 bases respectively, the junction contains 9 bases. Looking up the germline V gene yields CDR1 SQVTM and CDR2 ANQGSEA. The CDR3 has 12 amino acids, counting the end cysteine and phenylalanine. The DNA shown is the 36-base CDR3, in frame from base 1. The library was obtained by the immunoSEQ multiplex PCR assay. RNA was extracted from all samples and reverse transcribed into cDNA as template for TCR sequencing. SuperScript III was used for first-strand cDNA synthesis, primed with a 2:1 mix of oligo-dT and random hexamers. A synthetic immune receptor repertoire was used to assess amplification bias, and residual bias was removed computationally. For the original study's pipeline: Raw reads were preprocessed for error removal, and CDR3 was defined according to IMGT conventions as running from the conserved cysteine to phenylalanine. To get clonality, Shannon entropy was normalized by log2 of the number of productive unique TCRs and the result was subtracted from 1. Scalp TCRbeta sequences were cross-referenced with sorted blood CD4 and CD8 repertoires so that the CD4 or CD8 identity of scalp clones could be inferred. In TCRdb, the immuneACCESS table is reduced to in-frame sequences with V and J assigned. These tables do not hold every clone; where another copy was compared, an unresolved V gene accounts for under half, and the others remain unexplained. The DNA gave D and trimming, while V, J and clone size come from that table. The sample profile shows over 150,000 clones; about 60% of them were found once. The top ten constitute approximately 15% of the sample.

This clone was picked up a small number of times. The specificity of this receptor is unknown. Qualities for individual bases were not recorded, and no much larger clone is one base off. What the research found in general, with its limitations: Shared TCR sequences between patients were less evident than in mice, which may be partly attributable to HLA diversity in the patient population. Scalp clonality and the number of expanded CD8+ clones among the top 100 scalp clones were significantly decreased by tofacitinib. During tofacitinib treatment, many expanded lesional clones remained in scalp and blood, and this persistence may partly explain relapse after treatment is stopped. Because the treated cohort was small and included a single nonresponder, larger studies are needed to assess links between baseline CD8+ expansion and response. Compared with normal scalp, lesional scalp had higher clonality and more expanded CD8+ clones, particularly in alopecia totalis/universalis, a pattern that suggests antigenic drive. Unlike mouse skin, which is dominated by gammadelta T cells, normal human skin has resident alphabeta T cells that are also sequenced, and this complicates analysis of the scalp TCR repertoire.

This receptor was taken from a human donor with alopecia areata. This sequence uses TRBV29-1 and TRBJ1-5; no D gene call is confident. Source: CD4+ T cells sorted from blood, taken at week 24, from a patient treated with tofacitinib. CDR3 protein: CSVVAGDQPQHF. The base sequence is TGCAGCGTTGTCGCAGGCGATCAGCCCCAGCATTTT. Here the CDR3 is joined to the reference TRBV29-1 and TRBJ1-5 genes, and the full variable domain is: SAVISQKPSRDICQRGTSLTIQCQVDSQVTMMFWYRQQPGQSLTLIATANQGSEATYESGFVIDKFPISRPNLTFSTLTVSNMSPEDSSIYLCSVVAGDQPQHFGDGTRLSIL.